This T cell receptor (beta chain) was sequenced in a study of T cells after yellow fever vaccination. Study-wide results and caveats: Post-booster reappearance was seen for most primary-vaccination clones (nearly 97% CD4, about 88% CD8). Peak timing came faster in the weaker secondary response, day 5 versus 15.

Comments on this clonotype: As yet, its antigen is unknown. A junction end diverges from the germline sequence, so it may reflect a read error.

TCRdb ran MiXCR on the 5' RACE reads and lists one entry per CDR3 protein. The sample includes fewer than 400,000 distinct CDR3 sequences, about 10% seen only once; the top ten take 3.3%. The germline CDR1 and CDR2 sequences are SGHTA and FQGNSA. This CDR3 comprises 16 residues. This sample comprised CD4+ T cells sorted from PBMCs, obtained 45 days after the yellow fever booster vaccination. This receptor was identified in a man aged 18 to 30 who received the YFV17D yellow fever vaccine. The rearrangement links TRBV7-2 to TRBJ2-1; D ambiguous. Written as DNA, the CDR3 is TGTGCCAGCAGCTCGTTCCGGCGAAGCTCCTACTATGAGCAGTTCTTC. This translates into CASSSFRRSSYYEQFF.